A single sample gave rise to the 8 T cell receptor beta chains below, sequenced in a study of beta chain features in type 1 diabetes. Findings of the study overall: Researchers report that Type 1 diabetes patients had moderately but significantly shorter TCRB CDR3s across all four CD4+ subsets.

These receptors lack a known antigen. Investigators reverse transcribed all isolated RNA, so they sequenced expressed TCRB transcripts. TCRdb's copy holds only in-frame clones and misses some; the assay was immunoSEQ multiplex PCR. This sample has about 160,000 clones, with more than 60% found just once. Sequencing used naive CD4+ T cells from blood. Receptors originate from a man aged 25-45 years with type 1 diabetes.

The V gene is TRBV7-9, the J gene TRBJ1-3, with D unresolved. V was shortened by 1 base and J by 0 bases, with 4 bases between the two germline ends. Germline V lookup: CDR1 SEHNR, CDR2 FQNEAQ (reference sequence). The CDR3 has 14 residues. CDR3 nucleotides: TGTGCCAGCAGCTTAGGCTACTCTGGAAACACCATATATTTT. Translated: CASSLGYSGNTIYF.

The V and J genes are TRBV18 and TRBJ2-3; TRBD2 aligns across 13 bases. The J segment lost 3 bases and the V segment lost 8 bases, leaving 2 bases of the junction unmatched. Germline lookup yields CDR1 KGHSH and CDR2 LQKENI. The CDR3 has 14 amino acids. CDR3 nucleotide sequence: TGTGCCAGCCGGGGACTAGCGGGGACAGATACGCAGTATTTT. Translated: CASRGLAGTDTQYF.

Concerning this clone: Other DNA sequences within the sample encode an identical CDR3. This chain uses TRBV7-2 with TRBJ2-5, with 7 bases matching TRBD2. This CDR3 has 15 residues. Unmatched junction bases numbered 4, after V lost 1 base and J lost 2 bases. From germline, CDR1 is SGHTA and CDR2 FQGNSA. The CDR3 bases are TGTGCCAGCAGCTTAGGACTAGCCGGACAAGAGACCCAGTACTTC. Translated, it gives CASSLGLAGQETQYF.

The gene calls are TRBV7-9 and TRBJ1-1; D unclear. Germline CDR1 is SEHNR and CDR2 is FQNEAQ (reference sequence). Trimming removed 3 bases at V and 1 base at J, with 15 bases between. The CDR3 runs 16 residues. The chain's CDR3 is CASSFRHVTGNTEAFF. CDR3 coding DNA: TGTGCCAGCAGCTTCCGACATGTGACGGGGAACACTGAAGCTTTCTTT.

The V and J genes are TRBV7-8 and TRBJ1-1, with D uncertain. This CDR3 region has 12 residues. The germline CDR1 and CDR2 sequences are SGHVS and FQNEAQ. The germline V and J ends were trimmed by 2 bases and 3 bases, with 4 bases remaining between them. In DNA, the CDR3 is TGTGCCAGCAGCTTAAGCTACACTGAAGCTTTCTTT. Translated: CASSLSYTEAFF.

The chain joins TRBV7-2 to TRBJ2-2; 9 nucleotides match TRBD2. V gave up 2 bases and J gave up 2 bases; unmatched junction bases: 9. The CDR3 runs to 18 residues. Germline lookup yields CDR1 SGHTA and CDR2 FQGNSA. The DNA for the CDR3 is TGTGCCAGCAGCTTACGTCCAGCGGGGGGACTTAACACCGGGGAGCTGTTTTTT. Protein product: CASSLRPAGGLNTGELFF.

This clone was counted only a few times. This chain joins TRBV5-6 and TRBJ2-3; possibly TRBD2 for D (6 bases). V was clipped by 5 bases and J by 1 base, with 8 bases between them. Germline V lookup: CDR1 SGHDT, CDR2 YYEEEE. The CDR3 loop spans 13 amino acids. The CDR3 loop reads CASRWGGTDTQYF. CDR3 in DNA: TGTGCCAGCAGATGGGGGGGCACAGATACGCAGTATTTT.

This clone appeared a few times. J is TRBJ2-7 and V is TRBV29-1; TRBD1 is a possible D gene (5 bases). The CDR3 consists of 13 residues. Germline V gene data show CDR1 as SQVTM and CDR2 as ANQGSEA. V dropped 2 bases and J dropped 0 bases, with 8 bases sitting between them. The CDR3 region has the DNA TGCAGCGTTGAATATGACAGCTCCTACGAGCAGTACTTC. It translates to CSVEYDSSYEQYF.